This TCR beta chain was identified in a study of blood T cell repertoires in COVID-19. About the research overall: COVID-19 samples, acute and convalescent, were from the United States, Italy and Spain.

Authors' analysis steps: Cell counts per sample came from amplifying reference gene primers. Sequencing used immunoSEQ multiplex PCR; TCRdb keeps in-frame clones, though not all of them. V, J and clone size were drawn from that table, and D and trimming were deduced from the DNA. Here the sample spans around 210,000 clones, 70% to 90% being singletons. CDR3 length equals 15 residues. V lost 3 bases and J lost 7; bases outside the gene matches: 7. CDR1 MNHEY and CDR2 SMNVEV come from the germline V gene (reference sequence). The TCR originated in a man in his forties or fifties with COVID-19, enrolled during active disease. Sequencing was done on a sample of peripheral blood. The rearrangement links TRBV27 to TRBJ2-1; the match to TRBD1 covers 9 bases. This CDR3 reads CASSFRDRVLNEQFF. Written as DNA, the CDR3 is TGTGCCAGCAGTTTCCGGGACAGGGTATTAAATGAGCAGTTCTTC.